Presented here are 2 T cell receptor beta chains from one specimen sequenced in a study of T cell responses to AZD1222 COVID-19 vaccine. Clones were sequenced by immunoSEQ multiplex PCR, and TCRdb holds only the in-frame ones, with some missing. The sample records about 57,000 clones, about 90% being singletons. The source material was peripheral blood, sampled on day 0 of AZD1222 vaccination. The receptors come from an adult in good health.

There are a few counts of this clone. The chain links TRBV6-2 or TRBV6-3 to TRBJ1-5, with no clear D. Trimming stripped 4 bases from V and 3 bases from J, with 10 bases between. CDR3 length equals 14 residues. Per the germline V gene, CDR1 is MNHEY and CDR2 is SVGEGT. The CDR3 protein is CASSSSGPNQPQHF. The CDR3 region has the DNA TGTGCCAGCAGTTCCTCCGGCCCCAATCAGCCCCAGCATTTT.

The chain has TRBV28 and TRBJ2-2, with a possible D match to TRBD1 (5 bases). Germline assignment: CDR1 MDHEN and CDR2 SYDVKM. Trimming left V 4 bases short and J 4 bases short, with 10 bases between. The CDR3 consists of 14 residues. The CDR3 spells CASSSGQITGELFF. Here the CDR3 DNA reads TGTGCCAGCAGTTCAGGGCAGATCACCGGGGAGCTGTTTTTT.